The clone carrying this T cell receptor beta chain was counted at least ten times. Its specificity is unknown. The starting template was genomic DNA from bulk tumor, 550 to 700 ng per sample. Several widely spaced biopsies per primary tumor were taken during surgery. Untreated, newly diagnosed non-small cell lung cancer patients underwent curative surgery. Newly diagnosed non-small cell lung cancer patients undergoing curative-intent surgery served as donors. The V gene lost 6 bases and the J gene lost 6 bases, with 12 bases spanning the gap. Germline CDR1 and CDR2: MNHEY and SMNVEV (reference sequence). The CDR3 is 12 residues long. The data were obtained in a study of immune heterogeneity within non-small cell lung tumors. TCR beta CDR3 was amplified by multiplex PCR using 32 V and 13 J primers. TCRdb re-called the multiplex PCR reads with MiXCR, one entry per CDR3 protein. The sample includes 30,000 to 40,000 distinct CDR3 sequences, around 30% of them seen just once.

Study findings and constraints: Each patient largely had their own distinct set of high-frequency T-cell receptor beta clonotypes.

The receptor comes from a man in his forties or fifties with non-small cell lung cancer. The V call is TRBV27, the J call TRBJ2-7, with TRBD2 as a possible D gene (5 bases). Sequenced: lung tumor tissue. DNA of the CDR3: TGTGCCAGCAGGCGGACTGCCGGCGAGCAGTACTTC. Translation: CASRRTAGEQYF.